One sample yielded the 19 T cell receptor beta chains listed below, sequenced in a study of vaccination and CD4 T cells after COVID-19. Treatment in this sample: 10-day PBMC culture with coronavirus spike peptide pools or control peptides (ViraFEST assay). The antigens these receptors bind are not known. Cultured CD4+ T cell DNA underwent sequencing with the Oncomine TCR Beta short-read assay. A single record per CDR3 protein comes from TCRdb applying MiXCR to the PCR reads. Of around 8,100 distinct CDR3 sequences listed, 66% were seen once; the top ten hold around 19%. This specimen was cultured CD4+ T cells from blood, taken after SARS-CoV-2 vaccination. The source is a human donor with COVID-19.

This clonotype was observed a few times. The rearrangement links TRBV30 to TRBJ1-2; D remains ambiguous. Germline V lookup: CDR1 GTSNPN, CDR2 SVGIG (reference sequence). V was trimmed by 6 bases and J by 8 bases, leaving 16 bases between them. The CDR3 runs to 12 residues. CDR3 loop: CACHYGSGGYTF. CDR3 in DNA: TGTGCCTGCCACTACGGGTCGGGCGGCTACACCTTC. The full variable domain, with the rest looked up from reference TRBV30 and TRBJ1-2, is SQTIHQWPATLVQPVGSPLSLECTVEGTSNPNLYWYRQAAGRGLQLLFYSVGIGQISSEVPQNLSASRPQDRQFILSSKKLLLSDSGFYLCACHYGSGGYTFGSGTRLTVV.

DNA for the CDR3: TGCAGTGCTAGAGAGGGGTATGACACTGAAGCTTTCTTT. The encoded protein is CSAREGYDTEAFF. The rearrangement joins TRBV20-1 to TRBJ1-1; D uncertain. Trimming cost V 0 bases and J 3 bases, with 8 bases left between them. The CDR3 is made up of 13 amino acids. Germline lookup yields CDR1 DFQATT and CDR2 SNEGSKA (reference sequence).

The CDR3 loop is CASSLGSRATDTQYF. The CDR3 DNA reads as TGTGCCAGCAGTTTAGGCAGTCGGGCCACAGATACGCAGTATTTT. The chain couples TRBV27 to TRBJ2-3; D gene ambiguous. The V and J ends lost 2 bases and 2 bases respectively, with 11 bases between them. Germline V CDR1 and CDR2: MNHEY, SMNVEV (reference sequence). This CDR3 has 15 residues.

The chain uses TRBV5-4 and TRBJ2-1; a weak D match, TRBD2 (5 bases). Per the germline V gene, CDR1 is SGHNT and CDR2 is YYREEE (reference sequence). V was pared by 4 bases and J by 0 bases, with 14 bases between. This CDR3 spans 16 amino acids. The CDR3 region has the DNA TGTGCCAGCAGCGGCGTAACGGGGAGCTCCTACAATGAGCAGTTCTTC. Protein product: CASSGVTGSSYNEQFF.

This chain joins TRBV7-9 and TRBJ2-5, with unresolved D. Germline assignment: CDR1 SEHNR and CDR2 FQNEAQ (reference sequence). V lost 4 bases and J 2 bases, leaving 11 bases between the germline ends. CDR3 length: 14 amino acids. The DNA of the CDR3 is TGTGCCAGCAGCTCTAGAAGACAACAAGAGACCCAGTACTTC. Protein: CASSSRRQQETQYF.

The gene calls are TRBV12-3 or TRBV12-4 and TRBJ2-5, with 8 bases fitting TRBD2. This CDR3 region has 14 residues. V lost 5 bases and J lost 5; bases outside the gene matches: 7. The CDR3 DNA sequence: TGTGCCAGCAGTCAGAGCGGGGGTGGTGAGACCCAGTACTTC. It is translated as CASSQSGGGETQYF.

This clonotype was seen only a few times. In DNA, the CDR3 is TGTGCCAGCAGCAAGAGGGGGCAGACCGGGCATGGCTACACCTTC. Protein product: CASSKRGQTGHGYTF. The chain couples TRBV7-2 to TRBJ1-2, with 7 bases lining up with TRBD1. The CDR3 runs to 15 residues. The V and J ends lost 5 bases and 6 bases, in that order; junction bases with no gene match: 12. Looked up from germline, CDR1 is SGHTA and CDR2 is FQGNSA.

The CDR3 loop reads CASSPGDWTARDTIYF. The DNA of the CDR3 is TGTGCCAGCAGCCCCGGAGATTGGACAGCTCGGGACACCATATATTTT. The chain combines TRBV7-9 with TRBJ1-3, with D tentatively TRBD1 (6 bases). Trimming removed 5 bases from V and 8 bases from J, with 22 bases in between. Looked up from germline, CDR1 is SEHNR and CDR2 is FQNEAQ (reference sequence). The CDR3 totals 16 residues.

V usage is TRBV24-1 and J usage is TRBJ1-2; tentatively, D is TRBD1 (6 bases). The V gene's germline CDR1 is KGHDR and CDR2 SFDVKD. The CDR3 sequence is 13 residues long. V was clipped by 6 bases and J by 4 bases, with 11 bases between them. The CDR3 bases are TGTGCCACCAGTCCGACAGGATCCTATGGCTACACCTTC. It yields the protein CATSPTGSYGYTF.

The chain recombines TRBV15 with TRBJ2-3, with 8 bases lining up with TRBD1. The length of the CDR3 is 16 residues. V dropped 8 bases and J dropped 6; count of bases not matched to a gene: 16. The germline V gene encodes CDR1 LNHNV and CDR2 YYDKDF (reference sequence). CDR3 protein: CATASGQGLLSDTQYF. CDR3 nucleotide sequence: TGTGCCACCGCCTCCGGACAGGGTCTTTTGTCTGATACGCAGTATTTT.

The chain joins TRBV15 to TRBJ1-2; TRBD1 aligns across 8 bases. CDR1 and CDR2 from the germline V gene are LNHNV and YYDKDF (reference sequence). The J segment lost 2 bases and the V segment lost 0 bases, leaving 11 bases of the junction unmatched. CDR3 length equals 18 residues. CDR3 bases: TGTGCCACCAGCAGAGATCCCCGTAGACAGGGGCAGAACTATGGCTACACCTTC. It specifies CATSRDPRRQGQNYGYTF.

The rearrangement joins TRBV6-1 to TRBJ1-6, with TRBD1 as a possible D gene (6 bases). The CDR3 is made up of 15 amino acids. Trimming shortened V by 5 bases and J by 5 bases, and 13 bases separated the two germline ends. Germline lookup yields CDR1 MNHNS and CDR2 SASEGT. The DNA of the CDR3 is TGTGCCAGCAGTCTAAGGGGGATCAATAATTCACCCCTCCACTTT. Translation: CASSLRGINNSPLHF.

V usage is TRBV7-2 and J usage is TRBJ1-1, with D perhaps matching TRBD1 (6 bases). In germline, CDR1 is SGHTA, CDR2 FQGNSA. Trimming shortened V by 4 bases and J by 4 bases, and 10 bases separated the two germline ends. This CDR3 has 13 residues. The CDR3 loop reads CASSYRGGTEAFF. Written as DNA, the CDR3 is TGTGCCAGCAGCTACAGAGGGGGCACTGAAGCTTTCTTT.

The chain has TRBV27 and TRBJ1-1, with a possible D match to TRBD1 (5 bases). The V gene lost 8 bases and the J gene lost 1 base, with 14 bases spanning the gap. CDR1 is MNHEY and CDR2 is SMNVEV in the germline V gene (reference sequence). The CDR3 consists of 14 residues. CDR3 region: CASSWRGRNTEAFF. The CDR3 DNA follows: TGTGCCAGCTCATGGAGGGGCCGGAACACTGAAGCTTTCTTT.

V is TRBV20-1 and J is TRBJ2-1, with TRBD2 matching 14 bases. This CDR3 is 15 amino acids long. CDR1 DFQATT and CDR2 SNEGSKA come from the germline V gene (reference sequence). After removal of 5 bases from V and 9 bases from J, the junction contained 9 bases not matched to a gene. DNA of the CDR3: TGCAGTGCTTCGCAAGGGACTAGCGGGGGATTTGAGCAGTTCTTC. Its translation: CSASQGTSGGFEQFF.

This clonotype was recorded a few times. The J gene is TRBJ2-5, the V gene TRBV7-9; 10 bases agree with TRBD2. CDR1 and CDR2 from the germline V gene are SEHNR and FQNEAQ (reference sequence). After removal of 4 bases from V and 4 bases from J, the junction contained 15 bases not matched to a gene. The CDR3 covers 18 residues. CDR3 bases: TGTGCCAGCAGCTCCCAGCGGGGGGGTAGTGTTAGTAGAGAGACCCAGTACTTC. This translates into CASSSQRGGSVSRETQYF.

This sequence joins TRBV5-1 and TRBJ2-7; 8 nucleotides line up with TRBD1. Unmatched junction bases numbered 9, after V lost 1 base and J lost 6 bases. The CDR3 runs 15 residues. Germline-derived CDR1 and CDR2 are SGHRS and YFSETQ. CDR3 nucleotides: TGCGCCAGCAGCTTGACAGGGGGTAACGCGGGCGAGCAGTACTTC. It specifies CASSLTGGNAGEQYF.

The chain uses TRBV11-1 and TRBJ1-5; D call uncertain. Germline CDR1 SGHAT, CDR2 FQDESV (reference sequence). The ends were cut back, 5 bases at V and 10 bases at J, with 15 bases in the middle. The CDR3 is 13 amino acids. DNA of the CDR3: TGTGCCAGCAGCCACTCCTCCTCGACCCCCCAGCATTTT. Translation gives CASSHSSSTPQHF. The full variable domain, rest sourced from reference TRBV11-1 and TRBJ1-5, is EAEVAQSPRYKITEKSQAVAFWCDPISGHATLYWYRQILGQGPELLVQFQDESVVDDSQLPKDRFSAERLKGVDSTLKIQPAELGDSAMYLCASSHSSSTPQHFGDGTRLSIL.

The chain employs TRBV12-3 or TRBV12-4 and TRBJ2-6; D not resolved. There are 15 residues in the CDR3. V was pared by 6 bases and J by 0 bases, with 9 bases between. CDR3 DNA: TGTGCCAGCAGGCCCTCCTTCTCTGGGGCCAACGTCCTGACTTTC. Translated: CASRPSFSGANVLTF.